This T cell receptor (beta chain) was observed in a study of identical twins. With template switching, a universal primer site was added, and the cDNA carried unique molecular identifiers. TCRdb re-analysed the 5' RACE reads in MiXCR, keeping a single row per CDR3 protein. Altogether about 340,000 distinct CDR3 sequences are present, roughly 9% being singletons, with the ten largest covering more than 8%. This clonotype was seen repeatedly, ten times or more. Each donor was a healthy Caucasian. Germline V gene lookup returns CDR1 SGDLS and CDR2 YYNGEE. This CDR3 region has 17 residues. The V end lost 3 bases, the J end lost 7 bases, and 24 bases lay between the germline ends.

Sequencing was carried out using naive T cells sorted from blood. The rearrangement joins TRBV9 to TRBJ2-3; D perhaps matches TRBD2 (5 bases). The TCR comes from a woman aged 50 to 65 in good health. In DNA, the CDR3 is TGTGCCAGCAGCGCCTCACACGCCGGCGGCCTCGGGAATACGCAGTATTTT. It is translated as CASSASHAGGLGNTQYF.